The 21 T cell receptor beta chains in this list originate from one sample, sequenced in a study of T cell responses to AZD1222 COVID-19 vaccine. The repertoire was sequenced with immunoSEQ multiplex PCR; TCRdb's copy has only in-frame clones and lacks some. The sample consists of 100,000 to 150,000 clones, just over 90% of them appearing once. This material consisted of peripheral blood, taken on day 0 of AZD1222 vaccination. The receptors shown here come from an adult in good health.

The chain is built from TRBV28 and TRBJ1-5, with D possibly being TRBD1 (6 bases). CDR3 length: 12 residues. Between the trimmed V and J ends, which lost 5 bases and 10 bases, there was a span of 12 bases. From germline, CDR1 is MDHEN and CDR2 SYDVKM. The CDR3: CASSAFRGPQHF. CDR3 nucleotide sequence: TGTGCCAGCAGTGCCTTCAGGGGTCCCCAGCATTTT.

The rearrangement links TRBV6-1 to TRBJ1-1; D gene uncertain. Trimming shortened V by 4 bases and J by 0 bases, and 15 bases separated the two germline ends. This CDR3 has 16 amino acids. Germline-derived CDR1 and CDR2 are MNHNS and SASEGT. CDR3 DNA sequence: TGTGCCAGCAGTGTCGCCAGAAAATCCATGAACACTGAAGCTTTCTTT. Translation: CASSVARKSMNTEAFF.

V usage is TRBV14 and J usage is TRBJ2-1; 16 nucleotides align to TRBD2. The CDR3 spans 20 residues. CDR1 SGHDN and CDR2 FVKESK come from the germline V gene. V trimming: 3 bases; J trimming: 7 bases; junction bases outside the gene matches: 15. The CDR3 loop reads CASSQRPGTSGRGRLNEQFF. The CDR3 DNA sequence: TGTGCCAGCAGCCAGCGACCTGGGACTAGCGGGAGGGGCCGCCTTAATGAGCAGTTCTTC. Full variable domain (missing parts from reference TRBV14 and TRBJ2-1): EAGVTQFPSHSVIEKGQTVTLRCDPISGHDNLYWYRRVMGKEIKFLLHFVKESKQDESGMPNNRFLAERTGGTYSTLKVQPAELEDSGVYFCASSQRPGTSGRGRLNEQFFGPGTRLTVL.

The CDR3 reads CASSLGTGLAYEQYF. The CDR3, as DNA: TGTGCCAGCAGCCTCGGGACAGGTCTCGCCTACGAGCAGTACTTC. The rearrangement joins TRBV7-2 to TRBJ2-7; 8 nucleotides line up with TRBD1. The CDR3 loop spans 15 amino acids. CDR1 SGHTA and CDR2 FQGNSA come from the germline V gene. V lost 5 bases and J lost 2; bases outside the gene matches: 8. Based on the CDR3 plus reference TRBV7-2 and TRBJ2-7, the full variable domain is GAGVSQSPSNKVTEKGKDVELRCDPISGHTALYWYRQSLGQGLEFLIYFQGNSAPDKSGLPSDRFSAERTGGSVSTLTIQRTQQEDSAVYLCASSLGTGLAYEQYFGPGTRLTVT.

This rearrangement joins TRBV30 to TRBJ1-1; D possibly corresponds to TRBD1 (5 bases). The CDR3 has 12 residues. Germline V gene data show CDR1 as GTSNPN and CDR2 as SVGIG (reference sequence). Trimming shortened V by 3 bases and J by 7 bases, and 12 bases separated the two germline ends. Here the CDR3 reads CAWRRATVEAFF. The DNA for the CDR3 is TGTGCCTGGAGAAGGGCGACAGTTGAAGCTTTCTTT. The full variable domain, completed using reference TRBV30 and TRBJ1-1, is SQTIHQWPATLVQPVGSPLSLECTVEGTSNPNLYWYRQAAGRGLQLLFYSVGIGQISSEVPQNLSASRPQDRQFILSSKKLLLSDSGFYLCAWRRATVEAFFGQGTRLTVV.

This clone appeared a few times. The CDR3 DNA follows: TGCGCCAGCAGTTACCCCGGACTAGCGGAGCCCACAGATACGCAGTATTTT. The encoded protein is CASSYPGLAEPTDTQYF. The genes are TRBV4-1 and TRBJ2-3; 10 bases map to TRBD2. Germline lookup yields CDR1 MGHRA and CDR2 YSYEKL. The CDR3 contains 17 residues. With V trimmed by 6 bases and J by 2 bases, 11 bases remained unmatched.

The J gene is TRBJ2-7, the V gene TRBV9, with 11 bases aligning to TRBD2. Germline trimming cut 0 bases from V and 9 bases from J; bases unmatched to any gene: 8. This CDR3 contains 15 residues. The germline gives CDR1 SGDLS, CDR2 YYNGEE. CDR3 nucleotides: TGTGCCAGCAGCGTAGATTCTAGCGGGAGGCGAATGCAGTACTTC. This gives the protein CASSVDSSGRRMQYF.

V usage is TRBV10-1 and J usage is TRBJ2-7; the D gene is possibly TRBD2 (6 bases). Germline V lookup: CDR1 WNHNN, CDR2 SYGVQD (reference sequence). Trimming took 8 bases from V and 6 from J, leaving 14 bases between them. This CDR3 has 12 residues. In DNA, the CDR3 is TGCGCCAGCGCGGCCTCCGGGGGCGAGCAGTACTTC. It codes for CASAASGGEQYF.

CDR3 bases: TGTGCCAGCTCACCATCTTCGGAGATGGCCTACAATGAGCAGTTCTTC. It encodes CASSPSSEMAYNEQFF. The genes are TRBV18 and TRBJ2-1; D call uncertain. The germline V and J ends were trimmed by 2 bases and 2 bases, with 13 bases remaining between them. CDR3 length: 16 amino acids. CDR1 is KGHSH, CDR2 LQKENI, per germline.

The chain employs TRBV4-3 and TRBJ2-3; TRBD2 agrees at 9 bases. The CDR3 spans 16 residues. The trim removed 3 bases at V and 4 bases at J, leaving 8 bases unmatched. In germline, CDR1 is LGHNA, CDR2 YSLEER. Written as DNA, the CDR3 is TGCGCCAGCAGCCAGGCGGCGGGAGGGCCGGCAGATACGCAGTATTTT. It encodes CASSQAAGGPADTQYF.

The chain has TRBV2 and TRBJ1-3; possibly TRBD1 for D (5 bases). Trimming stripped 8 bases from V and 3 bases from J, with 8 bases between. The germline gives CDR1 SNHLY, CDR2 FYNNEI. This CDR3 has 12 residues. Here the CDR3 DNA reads TGTGCCAGCCTGGGGGTTGGAAACACCATATATTTT. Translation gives CASLGVGNTIYF.

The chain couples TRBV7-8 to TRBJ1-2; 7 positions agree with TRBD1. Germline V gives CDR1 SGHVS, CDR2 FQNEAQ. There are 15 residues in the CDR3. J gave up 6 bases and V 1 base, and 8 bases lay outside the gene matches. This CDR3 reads CASSLVGRGLHGYTF. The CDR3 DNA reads TGTGCCAGCAGCTTAGTCGGCAGGGGGTTGCATGGCTACACCTTC.

The CDR3 bases are TGTGCCAGCAGTTACTTGACATTGAACACTGAAGCTTTCTTT. Translated: CASSYLTLNTEAFF. This sequence joins TRBV6-5 and TRBJ1-1; D unclear. Germline V gene data show CDR1 as MNHEY and CDR2 as SVGAGI. The CDR3 spans 14 residues. V was shortened by 1 base and J by 0 bases, with 6 bases between the two germline ends.

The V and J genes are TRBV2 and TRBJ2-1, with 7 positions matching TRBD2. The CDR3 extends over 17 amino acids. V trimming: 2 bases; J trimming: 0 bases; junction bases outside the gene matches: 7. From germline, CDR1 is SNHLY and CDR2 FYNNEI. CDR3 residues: CASSEPPSGSSYNEQFF. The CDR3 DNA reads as TGTGCCAGCAGTGAACCACCTAGCGGAAGCTCCTACAATGAGCAGTTCTTC.

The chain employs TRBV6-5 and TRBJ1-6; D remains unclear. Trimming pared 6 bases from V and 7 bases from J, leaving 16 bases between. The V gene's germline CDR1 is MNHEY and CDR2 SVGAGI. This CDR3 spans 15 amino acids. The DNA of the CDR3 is TGTGCCAGCAGCTTACTCGACGCTTTGAATTCACCCCTCCACTTT. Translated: CASSLLDALNSPLHF.

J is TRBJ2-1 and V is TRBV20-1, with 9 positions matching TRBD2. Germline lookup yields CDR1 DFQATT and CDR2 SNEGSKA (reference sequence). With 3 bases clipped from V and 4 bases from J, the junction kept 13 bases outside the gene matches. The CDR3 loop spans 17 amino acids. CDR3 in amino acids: CSASRAPTSGPYNEQFF. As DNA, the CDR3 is TGCAGTGCTAGTAGGGCCCCAACTAGCGGGCCATACAATGAGCAGTTCTTC.

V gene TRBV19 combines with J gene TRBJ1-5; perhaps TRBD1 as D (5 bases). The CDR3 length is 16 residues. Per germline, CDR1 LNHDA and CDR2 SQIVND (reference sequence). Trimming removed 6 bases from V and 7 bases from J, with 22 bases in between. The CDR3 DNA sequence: TGTGCCAGTAGCCGTACCGGGACGGGAGGAGGACAGCCCCAGCATTTT. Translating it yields CASSRTGTGGGQPQHF.

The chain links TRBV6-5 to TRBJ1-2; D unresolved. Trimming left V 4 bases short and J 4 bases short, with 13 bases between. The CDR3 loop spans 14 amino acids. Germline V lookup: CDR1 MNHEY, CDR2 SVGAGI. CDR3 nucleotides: TGTGCCAGCAGTTTTAATATGGGAATCTATGGCTACACCTTC. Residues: CASSFNMGIYGYTF.

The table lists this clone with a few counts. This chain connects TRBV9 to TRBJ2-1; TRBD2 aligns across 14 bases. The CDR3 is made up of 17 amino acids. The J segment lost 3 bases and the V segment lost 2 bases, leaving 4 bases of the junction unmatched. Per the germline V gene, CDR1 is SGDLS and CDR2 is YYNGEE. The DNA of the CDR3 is TGTGCCAGCAGCGTTTCCGGGACTAGCGGGAGCTACAATGAGCAGTTCTTC. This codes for CASSVSGTSGSYNEQFF.

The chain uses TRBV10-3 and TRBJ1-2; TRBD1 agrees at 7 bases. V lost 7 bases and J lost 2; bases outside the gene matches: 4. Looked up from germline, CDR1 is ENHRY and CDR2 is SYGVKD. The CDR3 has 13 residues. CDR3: CAINNRGNYGYTF. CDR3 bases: TGTGCCATCAATAACAGGGGAAACTATGGCTACACCTTC.

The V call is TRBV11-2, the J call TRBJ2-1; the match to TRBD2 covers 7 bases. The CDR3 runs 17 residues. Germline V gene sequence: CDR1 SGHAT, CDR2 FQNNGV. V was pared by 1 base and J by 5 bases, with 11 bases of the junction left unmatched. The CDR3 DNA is TGTGCCAGCAGCTTAGCGCCAGCGGGAAGTAGGGACAATGAGCAGTTCTTC. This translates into CASSLAPAGSRDNEQFF.